The 20 T cell receptor beta chains in this list originate from one sample, sequenced in a study of T cell changes during pregnancy in multiple sclerosis. Sequencing was performed with immunoSEQ multiplex PCR; in TCRdb, only in-frame clones are kept and a portion is missing. This table has 60,000 or so clones, roughly 89% appearing once. The sample was peripheral blood from another person, used as feeder cells. The receptors come from a human donor whose cells served as feeder cells for cultures in a pregnancy study.

The V call is TRBV9, the J call TRBJ2-7, with D tentatively TRBD1 (5 bases). V gave up 4 bases and J gave up 2 bases, with 10 bases separating them. Germline lookup yields CDR1 SGDLS and CDR2 YYNGEE. The CDR3 sequence is 13 residues long. The CDR3 region is CASSFGQAYEQYF. DNA of the CDR3: TGTGCCAGCAGCTTTGGACAAGCCTACGAGCAGTACTTC.

V gene TRBV19 combines with J gene TRBJ1-2, with TRBD1 as a possible D gene (5 bases). The V gene's germline CDR1 is LNHDA and CDR2 SQIVND (reference sequence). Trimming stripped 5 bases from V and 5 bases from J, with 9 bases between. The CDR3 length is 12 residues. The CDR3, as DNA: TGTGCCAGTAGTGTCGGGGCTTATGGCTACACCTTC. This translates into CASSVGAYGYTF.

The V gene is TRBV27, the J gene TRBJ2-7, with 9 bases aligning to TRBD2. Trimming removed 5 bases from V and 2 bases from J; junction bases left unmatched: 7. CDR1 is MNHEY and CDR2 is SMNVEV in the germline V gene (reference sequence). The CDR3 length is 15 residues. CDR3 protein: CASSVLAGAPYEQYF. The CDR3 DNA reads as TGTGCCAGCAGTGTCTTAGCGGGGGCCCCCTACGAGCAGTACTTC.

The chain is built from TRBV2 and TRBJ1-6, with 8 nucleotides matching TRBD1. The CDR3 runs to 16 residues. Losses at the gene ends were 6 bases for V and 7 bases for J; bases not matched to a gene: 11. Germline V gene sequence: CDR1 SNHLY, CDR2 FYNNEI. The CDR3 loop is CASSAGQASKNSPLHF. In DNA, the CDR3 is TGTGCCAGCAGCGCGGGACAGGCTTCGAAGAATTCACCCCTCCACTTT.

V is TRBV6-1 and J is TRBJ2-7; D may be TRBD2 (6 bases). Germline lookup yields CDR1 MNHNS and CDR2 SASEGT. The CDR3 contains 14 residues. V was clipped by 5 bases and J by 6 bases, with 17 bases between them. The CDR3, as DNA: TGTGCCAGCAGTCAGGACTCTCGGCGGGGCGAGCAGTACTTC. It yields the protein CASSQDSRRGEQYF.

The rearrangement uses TRBV7-2 and TRBJ1-2; D remains unclear. Germline CDR1 reads SGHTA; CDR2 reads FQGNSA. The CDR3 extends over 15 amino acids. Trimming left V 1 base short and J 2 bases short, with 11 bases between. CDR3 sequence (DNA): TGTGCCAGCAGCTTAGGGAGTCCAGCGAACTATGGCTACACCTTC. Amino acids: CASSLGSPANYGYTF.

The chain has TRBV7-2 and TRBJ1-2, with no clear D. Per germline, CDR1 SGHTA and CDR2 FQGNSA. Trimming stripped 11 bases from V and 4 bases from J, with 17 bases between. The CDR3 has 13 amino acids. CDR3 region: CAVPDPRIYGYTF. CDR3 DNA: TGTGCCGTACCAGACCCGCGGATCTATGGCTACACCTTC.

The J gene is TRBJ2-3, the V gene TRBV5-1, with D uncertain. Between the trimmed V and J ends, which lost 6 bases and 2 bases, there was a span of 13 bases. CDR1 is SGHRS and CDR2 is YFSETQ in the germline V gene. This CDR3 comprises 14 residues. CDR3 in amino acids: CASNAVGVTDTQYF. In DNA form, the CDR3 reads TGCGCCAGCAACGCCGTTGGGGTCACAGATACGCAGTATTTT.

The V and J genes are TRBV6-6 and TRBJ2-3, with 15 positions matching TRBD2. The germline V gene encodes CDR1 MNHNY and CDR2 SVGAGI (reference sequence). The CDR3 sequence is 14 residues long. With 6 bases clipped from V and 13 bases from J, the junction kept 8 bases outside the gene matches. The CDR3: CASSIRTSGRGEYF. For the CDR3, the DNA is TGTGCCAGCAGCATCAGGACTAGCGGGAGGGGGGAGTATTTT.

This clone appeared a single time. This chain uses TRBV5-4 with TRBJ2-1, with a possible D match to TRBD2 (6 bases). The CDR3 covers 12 residues. Germline V gives CDR1 SGHNT, CDR2 YYREEE (reference sequence). V was shortened by 3 bases and J by 9 bases, with 10 bases between the two germline ends. For the CDR3, the DNA is TGTGCCAGCAGCTCGGGACTCTCTGAGCAGTTCTTC. Translation: CASSSGLSEQFF. The variable domain in full, with the rest retrieved from reference TRBV5-4 and TRBJ2-1, is ETGVTQSPTHLIKTRGQQVTLRCSSQSGHNTVSWYQQALGQGPQFIFQYYREEENGRGNFPPRFSGLQFPNYSSELNVNALELDDSALYLCASSSGLSEQFFGPGTRLTVL.

The chain joins TRBV12-5 to TRBJ2-2; 8 bases map to TRBD1. CDR1 LGHNT and CDR2 FRNRAP come from the germline V gene. With V trimmed by 6 bases and J by 4 bases, 7 bases remained unmatched. The CDR3 runs to 15 residues. CDR3 coding DNA: TGTGCTAGTGGGCAACAGACAGGGGCCACCGGGGAGCTGTTTTTT. Amino acids: CASGQQTGATGELFF.

This clone occurred once. The chain joins TRBV11-2 to TRBJ2-2; D assignment may be TRBD1 or TRBD2 (6 bases each). V was shortened by 4 bases and J by 3 bases, with 21 bases between the two germline ends. The CDR3 runs to 18 residues. CDR1 SGHAT and CDR2 FQNNGV come from the germline V gene. CDR3 bases: TGTGCCAGCAGCTCCGGTGGCAGGGGAGGTTTTTACACCGGGGAGCTGTTTTTT. This codes for CASSSGGRGGFYTGELFF.

This clone was seen more than once but under ten times. The V gene is TRBV11-1, the J gene TRBJ2-7, with a weak D call TRBD1 (5 bases). CDR3 length: 12 amino acids. Trimming stripped 8 bases from V and 3 bases from J, with 11 bases between. CDR1 SGHAT and CDR2 FQDESV come from the germline V gene (reference sequence). The CDR3 DNA is TGTGCCAGCGGGTACCAGGGCTACGAGCAGTACTTC. Encoded protein: CASGYQGYEQYF.

The rearrangement uses TRBV18 and TRBJ2-5, with a possible D match to TRBD2 (7 bases). Germline V gene data show CDR1 as KGHSH and CDR2 as LQKENI. The CDR3 spans 13 residues. The CDR3, as DNA: TGTGCTGGCGGGGGCGAGTCGTATGGGACCCAGTACTTC. It is translated as CAGGGESYGTQYF.

This chain uses TRBV18 with TRBJ2-5; 8 nucleotides match TRBD2. Trimming removed 8 bases from V and 2 bases from J; junction bases left unmatched: 4. CDR3 size: 13 residues. Germline V CDR1 and CDR2: KGHSH, LQKENI. This chain's CDR3 is CASRSGRQETQYF. CDR3 nucleotides: TGTGCCAGCCGGAGCGGGAGACAAGAGACCCAGTACTTC.

This clone was found once. This rearrangement joins TRBV30 to TRBJ2-6; the D is unclear. Germline V gene sequence: CDR1 GTSNPN, CDR2 SVGIG (reference sequence). The V end was cut by 2 bases, the J end by 1 base, with 6 bases between. The CDR3 totals 14 residues. In DNA form, the CDR3 reads TGTGCCTGGAGTATTGGATCTGGGGCCAACGTCCTGACTTTC. It yields the protein CAWSIGSGANVLTF.

The rearrangement joins TRBV5-6 to TRBJ2-3, with 11 bases that match TRBD2. CDR3 length: 15 amino acids. CDR1 is SGHDT, CDR2 YYEEEE, per germline. Unmatched junction bases numbered 4, after V lost 4 bases and J lost 3 bases. The CDR3 DNA sequence: TGTGCCAGCAGCCCACTAGCGGGGGTGACAGATACGCAGTATTTT. It translates to CASSPLAGVTDTQYF.

This chain uses TRBV6-1 with TRBJ2-5, with 7 bases lining up with TRBD1. The CDR3 loop spans 13 amino acids. After removal of 5 bases from V and 2 bases from J, the junction contained 2 bases not matched to a gene. Germline V gene data show CDR1 as MNHNS and CDR2 as SASEGT. The DNA for the CDR3 is TGTGCCAGCAGTAACAGGGGACAAGAGACCCAGTACTTC. It encodes CASSNRGQETQYF.

J is TRBJ1-3 and V is TRBV7-9; 8 bases are a match to TRBD1. Germline trimming cut 6 bases from V and 4 bases from J; bases unmatched to any gene: 5. In germline, CDR1 is SEHNR, CDR2 FQNEAQ (reference sequence). The CDR3 spans 14 residues. The CDR3 DNA is TGTGCCAGCAGTTTTACAGGGGGAGGAAACACCATATATTTT. Translating it yields CASSFTGGGNTIYF.

This clone was recorded only once. The genes are TRBV5-1 and TRBJ2-7, with D unclear. The CDR3 has 13 amino acids. V lost 0 bases and J 0 bases, leaving 4 bases between the germline ends. Germline V CDR1 and CDR2: SGHRS, YFSETQ. CDR3 sequence reads: CASSLASSYEQYF. The DNA for the CDR3 is TGCGCCAGCAGCTTGGCCAGCTCCTACGAGCAGTACTTC.